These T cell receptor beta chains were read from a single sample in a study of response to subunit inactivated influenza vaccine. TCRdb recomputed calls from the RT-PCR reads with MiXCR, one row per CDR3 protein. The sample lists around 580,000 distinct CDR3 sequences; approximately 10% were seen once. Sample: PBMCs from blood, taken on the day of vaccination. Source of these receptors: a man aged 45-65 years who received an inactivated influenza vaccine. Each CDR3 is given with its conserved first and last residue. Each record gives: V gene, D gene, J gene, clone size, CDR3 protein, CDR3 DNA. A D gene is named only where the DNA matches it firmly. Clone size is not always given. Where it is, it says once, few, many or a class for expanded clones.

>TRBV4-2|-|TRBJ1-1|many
CASSQVGRGLPNTEAFF
TGTGCCAGCAGCCAAGTGGGCAGGGGACTACCGAACACTGAAGCTTTCTTT
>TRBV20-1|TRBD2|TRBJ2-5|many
CSALRLAGGGQETQYF
TGCAGTGCACTTCGACTAGCGGGAGGGGGACAAGAGACCCAGTACTTC
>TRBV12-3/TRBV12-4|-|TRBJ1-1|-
CASSDEGWTEAFF
TGTGCCAGCAGTGACGAGGGATGGACTGAAGCTTTCTTT
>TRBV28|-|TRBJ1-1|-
CASSLYTTEAFF
TGTGCCAGCAGTTTATATACCACTGAAGCTTTCTTT
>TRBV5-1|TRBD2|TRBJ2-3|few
CASSRLTSEILTDTQYF
TGCGCCAGCAGCCGCCTGACTAGCGAGATCCTAACAGATACGCAGTATTTT
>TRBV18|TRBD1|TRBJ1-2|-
CASSPGQGEYGYTF
TGTGCCAGCTCACCGGGACAGGGGGAGTATGGCTACACCTTC
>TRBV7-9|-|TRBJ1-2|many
CASGRAGTYGYTF
TGTGCCAGCGGCCGAGCCGGGACCTATGGCTACACCTTC
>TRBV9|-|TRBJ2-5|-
CASSVEVGGTQYF
TGTGCCAGCAGCGTAGAGGTAGGCGGTACCCAGTACTTC
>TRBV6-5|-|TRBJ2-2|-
CASSFVASANTGELFF
TGTGCCAGCAGTTTTGTCGCTAGCGCGAACACCGGGGAGCTGTTTTTT
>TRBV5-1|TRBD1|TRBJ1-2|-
CASRQGGRFDGYTF
TGCGCCAGCCGACAGGGAGGTCGGTTCGATGGCTACACCTTC
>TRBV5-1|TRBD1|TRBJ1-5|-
CASSLRTGTGFVSNQPQHF
TGCGCCAGCAGCTTGCGGACCGGGACAGGGTTCGTAAGCAATCAGCCCCAGCATTTT
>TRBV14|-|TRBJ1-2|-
CASSPKVDYGYTF
TGTGCCAGCAGCCCTAAAGTCGACTATGGCTACACCTTC
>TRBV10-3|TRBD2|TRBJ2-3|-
CAISGTSGDFTDTQYF
TGTGCCATCAGCGGGACTAGCGGAGACTTCACAGATACGCAGTATTTT
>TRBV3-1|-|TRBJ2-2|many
CASSQVPIPGELFF
TGTGCCAGCAGCCAGGTCCCGATCCCCGGGGAGCTGTTTTTT
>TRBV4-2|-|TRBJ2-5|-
CASSQDYSSRWTQYF
TGTGCCAGCAGCCAAGATTATTCTAGTAGGTGGACCCAGTACTTC
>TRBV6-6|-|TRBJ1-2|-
CASSQGTSGYTF
TGTGCCAGCAGTCAAGGCACCAGTGGCTACACCTTC
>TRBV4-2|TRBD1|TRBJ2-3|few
CASSQGRDRAITDTQYF
TGTGCCAGCAGCCAAGGCCGGGACAGGGCCATCACAGATACGCAGTATTTT
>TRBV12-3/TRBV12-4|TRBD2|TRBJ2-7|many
CASSLRTSGSYEQYF
TGTGCCAGCAGTTTGAGGACTAGCGGGTCCTACGAGCAGTACTTC
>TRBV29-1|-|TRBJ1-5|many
CSVKVAGTGNQPQHF
TGCAGCGTCAAAGTGGCGGGTACGGGCAATCAGCCCCAGCATTTT
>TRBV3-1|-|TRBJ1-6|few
CASSQASGRPNSPLHF
TGTGCCAGCAGCCAAGCTTCAGGGAGGCCCAATTCACCCCTCCACTTT
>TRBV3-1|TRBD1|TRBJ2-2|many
CASSRTGFVAGELFF
TGTGCCAGCAGCCGGACAGGGTTCGTTGCCGGGGAGCTGTTTTTT
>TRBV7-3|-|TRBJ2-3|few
CASSLIPARGYRTDTQYF
TGTGCCAGCAGCTTAATCCCTGCCCGGGGGTACCGCACAGATACGCAGTATTTT
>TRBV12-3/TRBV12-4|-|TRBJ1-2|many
CASSFEGRNYGYTF
TGTGCCAGCAGTTTCGAGGGCAGGAACTATGGCTACACCTTC
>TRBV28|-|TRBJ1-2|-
CASSPHPQGGYGYTF
TGTGCCAGCAGTCCACACCCGCAGGGCGGCTATGGCTACACCTTC
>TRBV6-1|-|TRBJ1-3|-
CVSSSGFSSGNTIYF
TGTGTCAGCAGCTCGGGTTTTAGCTCTGGAAACACCATATATTTT
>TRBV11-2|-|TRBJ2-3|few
CASSWPGLTSTDTQYF
TGTGCCAGCAGCTGGCCGGGACTGACTAGCACAGATACGCAGTATTTT